Sequencing of this T cell receptor (beta chain) was carried out in a study of identical twins. This clonotype was seen ten or more times. A single record per CDR3 protein comes from TCRdb applying MiXCR to the 5' RACE reads. The repertoire holds roughly 500,000 distinct CDR3 sequences, with roughly a fifth as singletons. Separately, the same data were catalogued under a study of T cells expressing NK-cell markers.

Material for sequencing was CD4+ T cells sorted from blood. The clonotype was recovered from a woman aged 18-35 years in good health.

The DNA for the CDR3 is TGTGCCAGCAGCCAAAGGGGCGGAGATACGCAGTATTTT. The encoded protein is CASSQRGGDTQYF. The chain employs TRBV7-2 and TRBJ2-3; D is possibly TRBD1 (5 bases). Trimming pared 5 bases from V and 5 bases from J, leaving 11 bases between. There are 13 residues in the CDR3. Germline-derived CDR1 and CDR2 are SGHTA and FQGNSA.